The sequence of this T cell receptor (beta chain) was determined in a study of blood T cell repertoires in COVID-19 (dated by TCRdb to the early 2020s). About the investigation overall: Samples from collaborators originated in the United States, Italy and Spain and spanned both the acute and convalescent phases of COVID-19. Where HLA class I and class II types were available, the types were taken from metadata supplied by the sample provider, not from assay-based typing. The dataset comprised deeply sampled blood TCRbeta repertoires from subjects exposed to, actively infected with, or recovered from COVID-19. Nearly every sample came with metadata listing a de-identified subject ID, COVID-19 status, age in years and sex. The material from the prospective study consisted of cDNA or gDNA derived from T cells, B-cell-depleted T cells, or PBMCs. Samples came from the ongoing ImmuneRACE study (first 160 participants) plus 1,254 subjects from 6 global collaborators. A freely available public database, intended as a resource for researchers studying the immune response to SARS-CoV-2, is where the repertoires were released.

TCRbeta CDR3 regions were amplified from genomic DNA by means of the immunoSEQ Assay, a bias-controlled multiplex PCR. Processing in the source paper ran as follows. The number of nucleated cells in each sample was estimated from the amplification of reference gene primers within the assay. To quantify the absolute abundance of each unique TCRbeta CDR3 rearrangement, sequence reads were collapsed and filtered. For each sample, productive Simpson clonality was calculated as the square root of Simpson's diversity index over productive rearrangements. The immuneACCESS repertoire file appears here via TCRdb, limited to in-frame rearrangements. These files lack a portion of the clones; in checked studies, under half of the deficit traces to unresolved V genes, and the cause of the others is not known. V, J and clone size were drawn from that table, and D and trimming were deduced from the DNA. This sample lists tens of thousands of clones; 88% were detected once. The ten largest clones add up to roughly 25% of the sample.

Collaborating institutions collected whole blood in K2EDTA tubes following their own protocols. For TCRbeta analysis, collaborators shipped samples as frozen whole blood, isolated PBMCs, or DNA extracted from either of those sample types. Study-wide conclusions, independent of this receptor: How much clinical and demographic metadata was included differed by source and by participant, and the metadata was provided uncurated.

CDR1 and CDR2, per the germline V gene (reference sequence), are SSHAT and FNYEAQ. Including cysteine and phenylalanine, the CDR3 has 16 amino acids. Only the CDR3 portion is preserved as DNA: 48 bases, with reading frame beginning at the first base. From V the trimming removes 3 bases and from J it removes 4 bases, while the gene matches leave 9 bases of the junction unaccounted for. Comments on this clone: What this receptor recognizes is not known. No base-level quality is on record; no much larger clone is a single base apart.

This sequence was found in a woman older than 75 with active or convalescent COVID-19. Sequencing was carried out using peripheral blood. Here the chain combines TRBV7-7 and TRBJ2-3; 8 junctional bases match TRBD2. The nucleotide sequence reads TGTGCCAGCAGCTTGGGTCTAGCGGGCGTCTCAGATACGCAGTATTTT. Translated, it gives CASSLGLAGVSDTQYF.